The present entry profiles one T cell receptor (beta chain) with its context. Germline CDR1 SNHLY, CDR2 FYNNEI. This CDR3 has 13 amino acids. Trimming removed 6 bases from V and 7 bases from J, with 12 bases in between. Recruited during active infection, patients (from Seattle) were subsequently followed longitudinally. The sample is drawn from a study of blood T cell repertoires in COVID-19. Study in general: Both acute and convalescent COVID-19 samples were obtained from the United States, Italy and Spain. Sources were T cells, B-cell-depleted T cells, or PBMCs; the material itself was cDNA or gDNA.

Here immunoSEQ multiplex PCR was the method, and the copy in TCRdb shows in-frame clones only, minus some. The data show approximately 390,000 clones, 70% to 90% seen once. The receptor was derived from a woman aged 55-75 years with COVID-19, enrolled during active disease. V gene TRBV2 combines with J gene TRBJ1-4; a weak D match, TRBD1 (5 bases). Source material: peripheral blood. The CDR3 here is CASRRGEGEKLFF. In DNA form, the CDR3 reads TGTGCCAGCAGGCGGGGGGAGGGTGAAAAACTGTTTTTT.